A single TCR beta chain is shown here with its context. Germline CDR1 and CDR2: SGHRS and YFSETQ. CDR3 size: 16 residues. Trimming cost V 3 bases and J 4 bases, with 19 bases left between them. Profiling relied on immunoSEQ multiplex PCR, and the TCRdb table lists in-frame clones only, not all of them. The repertoire holds 130,000 or so clones, approximately 82% seen once, with approximately 24% in the top ten. The source of the sample is a study of radiation and T cells in renal cell carcinoma. The time point: baseline pretreatment blood. Specified treatment: 15 Gy SBRT to primary tumor, nephrectomy 4 weeks later.

This sequence originates from a woman in her forties or fifties with renal cell carcinoma. V is TRBV5-1 and J is TRBJ1-1; D is ambiguous. The input for sequencing was blood, taken from a patient whose treatment included radiotherapy and nephrectomy. CDR3 nucleotides: TGCGCCAGCAGCTCGTTATCAGCGCAGGATGGCACTGAAGCTTTCTTT. Translating it yields CASSSLSAQDGTEAFF.